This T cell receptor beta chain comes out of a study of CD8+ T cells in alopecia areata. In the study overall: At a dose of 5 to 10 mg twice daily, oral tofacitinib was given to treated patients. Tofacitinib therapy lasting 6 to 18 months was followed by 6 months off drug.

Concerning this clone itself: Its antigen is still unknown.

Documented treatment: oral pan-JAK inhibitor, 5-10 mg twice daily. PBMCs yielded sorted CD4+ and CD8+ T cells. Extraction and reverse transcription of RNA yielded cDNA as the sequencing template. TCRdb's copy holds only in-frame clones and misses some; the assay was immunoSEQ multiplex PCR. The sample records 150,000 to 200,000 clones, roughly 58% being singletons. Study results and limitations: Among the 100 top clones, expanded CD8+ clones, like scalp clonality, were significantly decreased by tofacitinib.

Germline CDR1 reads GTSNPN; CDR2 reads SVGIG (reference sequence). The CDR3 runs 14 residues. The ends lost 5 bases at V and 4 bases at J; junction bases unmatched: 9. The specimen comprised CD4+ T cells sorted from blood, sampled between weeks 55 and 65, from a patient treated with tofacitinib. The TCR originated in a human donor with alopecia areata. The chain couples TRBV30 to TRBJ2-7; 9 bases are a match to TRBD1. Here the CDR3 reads CAWESGQGGYEQYF. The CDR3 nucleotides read TGTGCCTGGGAATCGGGACAGGGTGGTTACGAGCAGTACTTC.